This T cell receptor (beta chain) was recorded in a study of blood T cell repertoires in COVID-19. This CDR3 is built from 14 residues. V was clipped by 5 bases and J by 5 bases; unmatched bases: 6. Germline CDR1 and CDR2: LNHDA and SQIVND (reference sequence). Generated by immunoSEQ multiplex PCR, the TCRdb table keeps only in-frame clones and is missing some. The sample holds 100,000 to 150,000 clones; about 90% are singletons and the top ten take approximately 2%. Sequenced input: peripheral blood. This TCR was sampled from a man aged 50 or older with COVID-19, enrolled during active disease. This chain joins TRBV19 and TRBJ1-5; the match to TRBD1 covers 7 bases. The CDR3: CASSSFQGDQPQHF. DNA of the CDR3: TGTGCCAGTAGTTCTTTTCAGGGGGATCAGCCCCAGCATTTT.